The T cell receptor (beta chain) described here comes from a study of T cells in Graves' hyperthyroidism and ophthalmopathy. The patients, who ranged from 18 to 65 in age, presented with newly diagnosed hyperthyroidism lasting under 2 months. Regions amplified from RNA transcripts were the TCR beta CDR3 regions. First-round RT-PCR targeting the TCR CDR3 was performed with the HTBI primer set. Each CDR3 protein is one row after TCRdb ran MiXCR on the multiplex PCR reads. The repertoire holds roughly 420,000 distinct CDR3 sequences, with more than 15% as singletons. In the case of this clonotype: Its antigen is not identified.

Germline CDR1 SGDLS, CDR2 YYNGEE. There are 16 residues in the CDR3. V was cut by 0 bases and J by 7 bases, with 20 bases left in between. Findings and caveats of the study: Ophthalmopathy stood apart from stable hyperthyroidism in a 13 V-J model.

The rearrangement joins TRBV9 to TRBJ2-7, with D possibly matching TRBD2 (7 bases). Sequenced input: blood. This receptor was obtained from a woman between 18 and 30 years old with Graves' hyperthyroidism. The CDR3 nucleotides are TGTGCCAGCAGCGTAGGGAGGGGGACTAACCTCGGGGAGCAGTACTTC. It codes for CASSVGRGTNLGEQYF.